Listed below are T cell receptor beta chains from one sample, sequenced in a study of shared clonotypes between healthy human individuals. Measured with immunoSEQ multiplex PCR; TCRdb has only the in-frame clones, and not every one. Here the sample spans some 2 million clones, 85% to 95% being singletons. Sequences were obtained from naive CD8+ T cells sorted from blood. These receptors all come from a man between 18 and 35 years old in good health. Each CDR3 is given with its conserved first and last residue.

CDR3 protein: CASSQGIDLGYEQYF
V gene: TRBV4-1
J gene: TRBJ2-7
CDR3 length: 15

CDR3 protein: CASTRVGEQFF
V gene: TRBV2
J gene: TRBJ2-1
CDR3 length: 11

CDR3 protein: CASTKGISSYNEQFF
V gene: TRBV27
J gene: TRBJ2-1
CDR3 length: 15

CDR3 protein: CASSLVPGGAYEQYF
V gene: TRBV7-9
J gene: TRBJ2-7
CDR3 length: 15

CDR3 protein: CAWSVWTGVPYEQYF
V gene: TRBV30
J gene: TRBJ2-7
CDR3 length: 15

CDR3 protein: CASSSGKRVAFF
V gene: TRBV6-1
J gene: TRBJ1-1
CDR3 length: 12

CDR3 protein: CASSPQGTEAFF
V gene: TRBV5-1
J gene: TRBJ1-1
CDR3 length: 12

CDR3 protein: CASSRDRGRTGELFF
V gene: TRBV18
J gene: TRBJ2-2
CDR3 length: 15

CDR3 protein: CASSWDRGNEQFF
V gene: TRBV5-6
J gene: TRBJ2-1
CDR3 length: 13

CDR3 protein: CASSLSQGTYNEQFF
V gene: TRBV5-1
J gene: TRBJ2-1
CDR3 length: 15

CDR3 protein: CASTARGSSGNTIYF
V gene: TRBV7-9
J gene: TRBJ1-3
CDR3 length: 15

CDR3 protein: CASSRRIAGGNTGELFF
V gene: TRBV7-9
J gene: TRBJ2-2
CDR3 length: 17

CDR3 protein: CASRTDRGRPGELFF
V gene: TRBV27
J gene: TRBJ2-2
CDR3 length: 15

CDR3 protein: CASSQESVTGELFF
V gene: TRBV4-2
J gene: TRBJ2-2
CDR3 length: 14

CDR3 protein: CASSLGENSPLHF
V gene: TRBV7-8
J gene: TRBJ1-6
CDR3 length: 13

CDR3 protein: CASSVGAGPLGDGYTF
V gene: TRBV9
J gene: TRBJ1-2
CDR3 length: 16

CDR3 protein: CASSQVSGPTTEAFF
V gene: TRBV4-3
J gene: TRBJ1-1
CDR3 length: 15

CDR3 protein: CASSFQDRVSETQYF
V gene: TRBV5-6
J gene: TRBJ2-5
CDR3 length: 15

CDR3 protein: CASGGLAGAGYNEQFF
V gene: TRBV12-5
J gene: TRBJ2-1
CDR3 length: 16

CDR3 protein: CAWMRGQGVDEQYF
V gene: TRBV30
J gene: TRBJ2-7
CDR3 length: 14

CDR3 protein: CASSLGDGINQPQHF
V gene: TRBV7-6
J gene: TRBJ1-5
CDR3 length: 15

CDR3 protein: CASSYTAPNRELFF
V gene: TRBV6-5
J gene: TRBJ2-2
CDR3 length: 14

CDR3 protein: CASSRTREGYQETQYF
V gene: TRBV27
J gene: TRBJ2-5
CDR3 length: 16

CDR3 protein: CAISESISGGSTDTQYF
V gene: TRBV10-3
J gene: TRBJ2-3
CDR3 length: 17

CDR3 protein: CASSFEGHGYTF
V gene: TRBV5-1
J gene: TRBJ1-2
CDR3 length: 12

CDR3 protein: CASSFRGADGYTF
V gene: TRBV5-4
J gene: TRBJ1-2
CDR3 length: 13

CDR3 protein: CASSRGDGGELFF
V gene: TRBV27
J gene: TRBJ2-2
CDR3 length: 13

CDR3 protein: CASSLSEGTQYF
V gene: TRBV28
J gene: TRBJ2-5
CDR3 length: 12

CDR3 protein: CASTTSHNEQFF
V gene: TRBV4-1
J gene: TRBJ2-1
CDR3 length: 12